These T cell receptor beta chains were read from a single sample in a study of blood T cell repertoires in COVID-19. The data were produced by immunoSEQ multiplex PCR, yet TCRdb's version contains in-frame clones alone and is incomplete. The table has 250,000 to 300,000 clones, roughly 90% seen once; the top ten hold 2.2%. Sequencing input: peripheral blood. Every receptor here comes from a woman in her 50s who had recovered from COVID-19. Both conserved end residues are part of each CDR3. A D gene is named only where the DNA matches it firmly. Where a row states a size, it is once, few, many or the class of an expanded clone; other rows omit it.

CDR3aa: CASSQDYVPDTASYEQYF
CDR3nt: TGTGCCAGCAGCCAAGACTACGTTCCGGACACGGCCTCCTACGAGCAGTACTTC
j_gene: TRBJ2-7
abundance: -
d_gene: -
v_gene: TRBV3-1/TRBV3-2

CDR3aa: CAGLNRQGGGYTF
CDR3nt: TGTGCCGGATTGAACCGACAGGGTGGAGGCTACACCTTC
j_gene: TRBJ1-2
abundance: -
d_gene: TRBD1
v_gene: TRBV2

CDR3aa: CASSTGGSTYEQYF
CDR3nt: TGTGCCAGCAGTACTGGGGGGAGTACCTACGAGCAGTACTTC
j_gene: TRBJ2-7
abundance: once
d_gene: -
v_gene: TRBV6-6

CDR3aa: CASSFIAGLDTGELFF
CDR3nt: TGTGCCAGCAGTTTTATAGCGGGGTTGGACACCGGGGAGCTGTTTTTT
j_gene: TRBJ2-2
abundance: few
d_gene: TRBD2
v_gene: TRBV27

CDR3aa: CASRGGRGEQYF
CDR3nt: TGCGCCAGCAGAGGGGGCAGGGGCGAGCAGTACTTC
j_gene: TRBJ2-7
abundance: -
d_gene: TRBD1
v_gene: TRBV4-1

CDR3aa: CASSLGGQGSYEQYF
CDR3nt: TGTGCCAGCAGCTTGGGAGGACAGGGCTCCTACGAGCAGTACTTC
j_gene: TRBJ2-7
abundance: -
d_gene: TRBD1
v_gene: TRBV5-6

CDR3aa: CATSRTGFYGYTF
CDR3nt: TGTGCCACCAGCAGAACAGGGTTTTATGGCTACACCTTC
j_gene: TRBJ1-2
abundance: -
d_gene: -
v_gene: TRBV15

CDR3aa: CASKRQLAPNYGYTF
CDR3nt: TGTGCCAGTAAGAGACAGCTGGCCCCTAACTATGGCTACACCTTC
j_gene: TRBJ1-2
abundance: -
d_gene: -
v_gene: TRBV19

CDR3aa: CASSFGAGAGVTDTQYF
CDR3nt: TGTGCCAGCAGTTTCGGAGCGGGAGCGGGGGTTACAGATACGCAGTATTTT
j_gene: TRBJ2-3
abundance: -
d_gene: TRBD2
v_gene: TRBV27

CDR3aa: CASSPDIMNTEAFF
CDR3nt: TGTGCCAGCAGTCCGGACATCATGAACACTGAAGCTTTCTTT
j_gene: TRBJ1-1
abundance: -
d_gene: -
v_gene: TRBV11-1

CDR3aa: CASSQEGRGTNYGYTF
CDR3nt: TGCGCCAGCAGCCAAGAAGGTCGGGGGACCAACTATGGCTACACCTTC
j_gene: TRBJ1-2
abundance: many
d_gene: -
v_gene: TRBV4-3

CDR3aa: CAISESGGGLGQPQHF
CDR3nt: TGTGCCATCAGTGAGTCTGGTGGGGGGTTGGGTCAGCCCCAGCATTTT
j_gene: TRBJ1-5
abundance: -
d_gene: -
v_gene: TRBV10-3

CDR3aa: CAWSVLRLAGGKNTGELFF
CDR3nt: TGTGCCTGGAGTGTACTGAGGCTAGCGGGAGGAAAGAACACCGGGGAGCTGTTTTTT
j_gene: TRBJ2-2
abundance: -
d_gene: TRBD2
v_gene: TRBV30

CDR3aa: CASSMRAGGNYEQYF
CDR3nt: TGTGCCAGCAGCATGAGGGCAGGGGGAAACTACGAGCAGTACTTC
j_gene: TRBJ2-7
abundance: -
d_gene: TRBD1
v_gene: TRBV11-2

CDR3aa: CASSQRNWGTGPYEQYF
CDR3nt: TGCGCCAGCAGTCAACGGAATTGGGGAACAGGCCCCTACGAGCAGTACTTC
j_gene: TRBJ2-7
abundance: -
d_gene: -
v_gene: TRBV23-1

CDR3aa: CASSGLAGGQETQYF
CDR3nt: TGTGCCAGCAGCGGGCTAGCGGGGGGGCAAGAGACCCAGTACTTC
j_gene: TRBJ2-5
abundance: -
d_gene: TRBD2
v_gene: TRBV11-2

CDR3aa: CASSLRGGWGSYNSPLHF
CDR3nt: TGTGCCAGCAGTTTAAGAGGGGGCTGGGGCTCCTATAATTCACCCCTCCACTTT
j_gene: TRBJ1-6
abundance: -
d_gene: TRBD1
v_gene: TRBV27

CDR3aa: CAWSSQGLYGYTF
CDR3nt: TGTGCCTGGAGTAGTCAGGGCCTCTATGGCTACACCTTC
j_gene: TRBJ1-2
abundance: -
d_gene: -
v_gene: TRBV30

CDR3aa: CASSLSPSTGTPYGYTF
CDR3nt: TGTGCCAGCAGCTTGAGCCCCTCAACAGGGACCCCCTATGGCTACACCTTC
j_gene: TRBJ1-2
abundance: -
d_gene: -
v_gene: TRBV5-6

CDR3aa: CASSHTRTVDTGELFF
CDR3nt: TGCGCCAGCAGCCACACCAGGACAGTCGATACCGGGGAGCTGTTTTTT
j_gene: TRBJ2-2
abundance: -
d_gene: -
v_gene: TRBV5-1

CDR3aa: CASSVARENEQFF
CDR3nt: TGTGCCAGCAGCGTAGCTAGAGAAAATGAGCAGTTCTTC
j_gene: TRBJ2-1
abundance: -
d_gene: -
v_gene: TRBV9

CDR3aa: CASSLRGLGTEAFF
CDR3nt: TGTGCCAGCAGCCTAAGGGGGCTTGGAACTGAAGCTTTCTTT
j_gene: TRBJ1-1
abundance: -
d_gene: TRBD1
v_gene: TRBV28

CDR3aa: CASSQDLRGRETQYF
CDR3nt: TGCGCCAGCAGCCAAGATCTTAGGGGGCGAGAGACCCAGTACTTC
j_gene: TRBJ2-5
abundance: -
d_gene: TRBD1
v_gene: TRBV4-3

CDR3aa: CASSSPSGSYEQYF
CDR3nt: TGCGCCAGCAGCTCCCCTAGCGGCTCCTACGAGCAGTACTTC
j_gene: TRBJ2-7
abundance: -
d_gene: TRBD2
v_gene: TRBV5-1

CDR3aa: CASSRDSTSYEQYF
CDR3nt: TGTGCCAGCAGCAGGGACAGCACTTCCTACGAGCAGTACTTC
j_gene: TRBJ2-7
abundance: -
d_gene: TRBD1
v_gene: TRBV6-6

CDR3aa: CASSLLAGSAADTQYF
CDR3nt: TGTGCCAGCAGTTTGCTAGCGGGGTCTGCCGCAGATACGCAGTATTTT
j_gene: TRBJ2-3
abundance: -
d_gene: TRBD2
v_gene: TRBV28

CDR3aa: CASSLGTGRETQYF
CDR3nt: TGTGCCAGCAGTCTCGGGACAGGGAGAGAGACCCAGTACTTC
j_gene: TRBJ2-5
abundance: once
d_gene: TRBD1
v_gene: TRBV27

CDR3aa: CASSPRTGVVYEQYF
CDR3nt: TGTGCCAGCAGTCCAAGGACAGGGGTCGTCTACGAGCAGTACTTC
j_gene: TRBJ2-7
abundance: -
d_gene: TRBD1
v_gene: TRBV27

CDR3aa: CASSAFGSFYSPLHF
CDR3nt: TGTGCCAGCAGTGCGTTCGGTAGTTTTTATTCACCCCTCCACTTT
j_gene: TRBJ1-6
abundance: -
d_gene: -
v_gene: TRBV6-4

CDR3aa: CASSQVRGTSSSSYEQYF
CDR3nt: TGCGCCAGCAGCCAAGTTAGGGGAACGTCATCCAGCTCCTACGAGCAGTACTTC
j_gene: TRBJ2-7
abundance: -
d_gene: -
v_gene: TRBV4-3

CDR3aa: CASSRLLLNYGYTF
CDR3nt: TGTGCCAGCAGCCGTCTGCTACTGAACTATGGCTACACCTTC
j_gene: TRBJ1-2
abundance: -
d_gene: -
v_gene: TRBV7-2

CDR3aa: CASSEQGGIEGYTF
CDR3nt: TGCGCCAGCAGCGAACAGGGGGGAATTGAAGGCTACACCTTC
j_gene: TRBJ1-2
abundance: once
d_gene: TRBD1
v_gene: TRBV5-1

CDR3aa: CASSSLDRGGSYNEQFF
CDR3nt: TGTGCCAGCAGCTCTTTGGACAGGGGAGGGTCCTACAATGAGCAGTTCTTC
j_gene: TRBJ2-1
abundance: -
d_gene: TRBD1
v_gene: TRBV11-2

CDR3aa: CASSLDPGSYGYTF
CDR3nt: TGTGCCAGCAGCTTGGATCCGGGATCGTATGGCTACACCTTC
j_gene: TRBJ1-2
abundance: -
d_gene: -
v_gene: TRBV5-4

CDR3aa: CASSLSGTGGPQPQHF
CDR3nt: TGCGCCAGCAGCCTTTCGGGGACAGGGGGCCCTCAGCCCCAGCATTTT
j_gene: TRBJ1-5
abundance: -
d_gene: TRBD1
v_gene: TRBV4-3

CDR3aa: CASSTGQGEYYGYTF
CDR3nt: TGTGCCAGTAGTACCGGACAGGGAGAGTACTATGGCTACACCTTC
j_gene: TRBJ1-2
abundance: once
d_gene: TRBD1
v_gene: TRBV19

CDR3aa: CASSPGRANEKLFF
CDR3nt: TGTGCCAGCTCACCAGGGAGGGCTAATGAAAAACTGTTTTTT
j_gene: TRBJ1-4
abundance: -
d_gene: -
v_gene: TRBV18

CDR3aa: CASSQQGTSNEQFF
CDR3nt: TGTGCCAGCAGCCAACAAGGGACTAGTAATGAGCAGTTCTTC
j_gene: TRBJ2-1
abundance: once
d_gene: TRBD2
v_gene: TRBV7-2

CDR3aa: CASSLRGQGTEAFF
CDR3nt: TGTGCCAGTAGCCTCAGGGGGCAAGGCACTGAAGCTTTCTTT
j_gene: TRBJ1-1
abundance: -
d_gene: TRBD1
v_gene: TRBV19

CDR3aa: CASSLAGGKEAFF
CDR3nt: TGCGCCAGCAGCTTGGCCGGGGGTAAAGAAGCTTTCTTT
j_gene: TRBJ1-1
abundance: -
d_gene: -
v_gene: TRBV5-1

CDR3aa: CASSLDGGGSQPQHF
CDR3nt: TGTGCCAGCAGCTTGGACGGGGGCGGGAGTCAGCCCCAGCATTTT
j_gene: TRBJ1-5
abundance: -
d_gene: -
v_gene: TRBV5-4

CDR3aa: CAWSVQYGRAFNTEAFF
CDR3nt: TGTGCCTGGAGTGTACAGTATGGGAGAGCGTTTAACACTGAAGCTTTCTTT
j_gene: TRBJ1-1
abundance: few
d_gene: -
v_gene: TRBV30